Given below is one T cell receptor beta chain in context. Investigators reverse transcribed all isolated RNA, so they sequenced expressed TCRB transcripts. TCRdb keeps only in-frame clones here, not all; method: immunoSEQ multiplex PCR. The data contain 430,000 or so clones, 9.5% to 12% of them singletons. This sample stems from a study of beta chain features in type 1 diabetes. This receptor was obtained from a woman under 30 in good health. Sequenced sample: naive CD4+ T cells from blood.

The CDR3 is CASSARLGTSEAFF. The DNA for the CDR3 is TGTGCCAGCAGCGCCCGTCTCGGGACGTCTGAAGCTTTCTTT. The J gene is TRBJ1-1, the V gene TRBV14; the D gene is possibly TRBD1 (5 bases). Germline V gene lookup returns CDR1 SGHDN and CDR2 FVKESK. The CDR3 is 14 amino acids. V lost 5 bases and J lost 6, with 16 bases in between.